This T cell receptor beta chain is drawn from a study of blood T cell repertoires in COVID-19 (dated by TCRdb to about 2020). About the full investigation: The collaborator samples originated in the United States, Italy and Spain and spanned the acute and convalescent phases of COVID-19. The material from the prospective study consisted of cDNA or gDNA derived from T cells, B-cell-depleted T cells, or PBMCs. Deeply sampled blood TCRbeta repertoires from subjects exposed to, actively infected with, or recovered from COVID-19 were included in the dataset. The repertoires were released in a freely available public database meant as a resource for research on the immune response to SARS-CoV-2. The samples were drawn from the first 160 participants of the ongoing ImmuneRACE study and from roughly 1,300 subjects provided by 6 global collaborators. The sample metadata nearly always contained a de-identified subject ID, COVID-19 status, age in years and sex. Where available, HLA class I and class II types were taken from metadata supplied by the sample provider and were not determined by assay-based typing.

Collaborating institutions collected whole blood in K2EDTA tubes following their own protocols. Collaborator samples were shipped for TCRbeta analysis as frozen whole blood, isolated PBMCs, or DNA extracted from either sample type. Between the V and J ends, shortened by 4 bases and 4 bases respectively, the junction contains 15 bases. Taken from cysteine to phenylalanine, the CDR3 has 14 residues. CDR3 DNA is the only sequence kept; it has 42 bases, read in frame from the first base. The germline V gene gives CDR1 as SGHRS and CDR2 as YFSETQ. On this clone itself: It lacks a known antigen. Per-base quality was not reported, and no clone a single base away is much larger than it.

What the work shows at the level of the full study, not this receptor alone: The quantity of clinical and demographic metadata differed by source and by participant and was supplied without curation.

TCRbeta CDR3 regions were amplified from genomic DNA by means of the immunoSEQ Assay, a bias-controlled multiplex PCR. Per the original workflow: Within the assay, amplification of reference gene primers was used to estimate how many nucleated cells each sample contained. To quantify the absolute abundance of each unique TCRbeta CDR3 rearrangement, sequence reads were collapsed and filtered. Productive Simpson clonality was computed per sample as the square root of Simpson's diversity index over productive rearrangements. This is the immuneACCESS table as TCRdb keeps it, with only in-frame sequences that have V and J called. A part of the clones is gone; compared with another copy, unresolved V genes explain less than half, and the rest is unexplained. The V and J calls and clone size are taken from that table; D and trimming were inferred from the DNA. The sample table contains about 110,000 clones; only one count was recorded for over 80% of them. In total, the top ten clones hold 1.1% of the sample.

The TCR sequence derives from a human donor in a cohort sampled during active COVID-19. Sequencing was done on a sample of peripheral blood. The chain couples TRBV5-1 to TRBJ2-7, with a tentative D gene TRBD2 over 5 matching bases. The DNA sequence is TGCGCCAGCAGCATGGTCGGGGAAATATACGAGCAGTACTTC. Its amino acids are CASSMVGEIYEQYF. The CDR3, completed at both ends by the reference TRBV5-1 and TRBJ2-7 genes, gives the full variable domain KAGVTQTPRYLIKTRGQQVTLSCSPISGHRSVSWYQQTPGQGLQFLFEYFSETQRNKGNFPGRFSGRQFSNSRSEMNVSTLELGDSALYLCASSMVGEIYEQYFGPGTRLTVT.